This T cell receptor (beta chain) was obtained from a study of blood T cell repertoires in COVID-19. Original processing notes: Scientists estimated how many nucleated cells there were by amplifying reference gene primers. Produced via immunoSEQ multiplex PCR; TCRdb's table is partial and in-frame only. V and J calls and clone size follow that table, whereas D and trimming were derived from the DNA. Counted here are about 140,000 clones, 84% occurring once; the ten biggest clones make up under 9.5%. V was trimmed by 6 bases and J by 5 bases, leaving 17 bases between them. Germline CDR1 is SQVTM and CDR2 is ANQGSEA. The CDR3 is made up of 14 amino acids.

The clonotype comes from an elderly woman in a cohort sampled during active or convalescent COVID-19. Material for sequencing was peripheral blood. The genes are TRBV29-1 and TRBJ2-1, with D possibly being TRBD2 (7 bases). The CDR3 reads CSVEGRGSHNEQFF. CDR3 in DNA: TGCAGCGTAGAGGGGAGGGGGTCCCACAATGAGCAGTTCTTC.